Following are 2 T cell receptor beta chains from one sample sequenced in a study of CD8+ T cells in alopecia areata. Treatment: oral pan-JAK inhibitor, 5-10 mg twice daily. Sequencing relied on a cDNA template that was reverse transcribed from extracted RNA. Clones were read by immunoSEQ multiplex PCR, and TCRdb kept only the in-frame ones, dropping some. The repertoire consists of about 210,000 clones, with approximately 40% occurring once and the leading ten covering about 2.6%. This specimen consisted of CD4+ T cells sorted from blood, obtained around week 37, from a patient treated with tofacitinib. These receptors all stem from a human donor with alopecia areata.

The genes are TRBV20-1 and TRBJ2-3; D gene ambiguous. The CDR3 length is 11 residues. V was pared by 5 bases and J by 3 bases, with 6 bases between. Germline values: CDR1 DFQATT, CDR2 SNEGSKA (reference sequence). The CDR3 DNA follows: TGCAGTGCTCCCAATACAGATACGCAGTATTTT. It is translated as CSAPNTDTQYF.

The gene calls are TRBV13 and TRBJ2-4; the match to TRBD1 covers 7 bases. V lost 2 bases to trimming and J lost 7 bases; unmatched junction nucleotides: 11. CDR3 length equals 16 residues. CDR1 PRHDT and CDR2 FYEKMQ come from the germline V gene (reference sequence). In nucleotides, the CDR3 is TGTGCCAGCAGCTTACTAAACACAGGGGCCCGGAACATTCAGTACTTC. Amino acids: CASSLLNTGARNIQYF.